This T cell receptor beta chain stems from a study of blood T cell repertoires in COVID-19. Authors' methods: The authors estimated nucleated cell counts from reference gene primer amplification. The repertoire was sequenced with immunoSEQ multiplex PCR; TCRdb's copy has only in-frame clones and lacks some. The DNA gave D and trimming, while V, J and clone size come from that table. The table includes about 160,000 clones, about 85% detected once. CDR1 LGHDT and CDR2 YNNKEL come from the germline V gene (reference sequence). The CDR3 is 13 residues long. The ends lost 7 bases at V and 6 bases at J; junction bases unmatched: 7.

Sequenced input: peripheral blood. The receptor's source is an elderly man with COVID-19, enrolled during active disease. The chain recombines TRBV3-1 (or the pseudogene TRBV3-2) with TRBJ1-1, with TRBD1 matching over 8 bases. Here the CDR3 reads CASTGQGGPEAFF. DNA for the CDR3: TGTGCCAGCACAGGACAGGGAGGGCCTGAAGCTTTCTTT.